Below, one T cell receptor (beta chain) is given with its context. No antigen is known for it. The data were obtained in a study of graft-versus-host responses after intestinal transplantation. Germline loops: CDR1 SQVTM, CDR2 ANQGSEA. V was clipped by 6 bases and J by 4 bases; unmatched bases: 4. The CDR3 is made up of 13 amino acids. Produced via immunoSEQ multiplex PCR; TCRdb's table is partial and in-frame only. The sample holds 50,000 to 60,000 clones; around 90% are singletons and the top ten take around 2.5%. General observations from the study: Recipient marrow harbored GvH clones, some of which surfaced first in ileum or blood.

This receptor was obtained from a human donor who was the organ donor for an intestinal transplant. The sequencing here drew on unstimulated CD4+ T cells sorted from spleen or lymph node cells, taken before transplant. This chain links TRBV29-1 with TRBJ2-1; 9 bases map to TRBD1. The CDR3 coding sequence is TGCAGCGTGGGGACAGGGATTTACAATGAGCAGTTCTTC. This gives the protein CSVGTGIYNEQFF.